This T cell receptor (beta chain) was observed in a study of blood T cell repertoires in COVID-19. Study details: Whether acute or convalescent, the COVID-19 samples came from the United States, Italy and Spain. PBMCs, B-cell-depleted T cells, or T cells provided the cDNA or gDNA that made up the material.

Per the original methods: Nucleated cell counts were estimated from reference gene primer amplification. Generated by immunoSEQ multiplex PCR, the TCRdb table keeps only in-frame clones and is missing some. The V and J calls and the clone size are those of that table, but D and trimming were determined from the DNA. The table lists about 64,000 clones, about nine tenths of them singletons, with around 8.4% in the top ten. This CDR3 region has 15 residues. Germline loops: CDR1 LNHDA, CDR2 SQIVND (reference sequence). Trimming shortened V by 2 bases and J by 3 bases, and 13 bases separated the two germline ends.

Sequences were obtained from peripheral blood. This rearrangement joins TRBV19 to TRBJ1-1, with D hard to call. This TCR was recovered from an elderly woman with active COVID-19. The CDR3 DNA reads TGTGCCAGTAGTATAATTCAGGCGACGGACACTGAAGCTTTCTTT. Its protein is CASSIIQATDTEAFF.